Shown below are 25 T cell receptor beta chains from a single sample sequenced in a study of PD-1 blockade in classical Hodgkin lymphoma. Profiled with immunoSEQ multiplex PCR; TCRdb holds only in-frame clones, not every one. The sample holds 13,000 to 15,000 clones; 65% to 85% are singletons and the top ten take 20% to 25%. With no exception, relapse followed autologous stem cell transplantation in all patients, and brentuximab vedotin exposure varied. The input for sequencing was peripheral blood mononuclear cells (PBMCs), taken before the second cycle of nivolumab. These receptors were taken from a human donor with classical Hodgkin lymphoma.

The rearrangement links TRBV4-3 to TRBJ1-6; D not certain. CDR3 length: 15 residues. Trimming removed 3 bases from V and 5 bases from J, with 11 bases in between. The germline V gene encodes CDR1 LGHNA and CDR2 YSLEER. This CDR3 is CASSHRGSDNSPLHF. The CDR3, as DNA: TGCGCCAGCAGCCACCGTGGCAGCGATAATTCACCCCTCCACTTT.

The rearrangement joins TRBV29-1 to TRBJ1-1; no clear D. V was shortened by 1 base and J by 4 bases, with 10 bases between the two germline ends. The CDR3 spans 13 residues. Germline V gene sequence: CDR1 SQVTM, CDR2 ANQGSEA. The CDR3 protein is CSVEGRPATEAFF. The CDR3 DNA reads TGCAGCGTTGAAGGGAGACCGGCCACTGAAGCTTTCTTT.

The genes are TRBV5-6 and TRBJ1-4; TRBD1 is a possible D gene (5 bases). Trimming pared 9 bases from V and 5 bases from J, leaving 23 bases between. Germline V gene data show CDR1 as SGHDT and CDR2 as YYEEEE. The CDR3 runs to 16 residues. The CDR3 bases are TGTGCCACCCGGAGGACGTCTCAGGGCCGGAATGAAAAACTGTTTTTT. Protein sequence: CATRRTSQGRNEKLFF.

V usage is TRBV18 and J usage is TRBJ2-4; no firm D call. V lost 3 bases and J 0 bases, leaving 12 bases between the germline ends. The germline gives CDR1 KGHSH, CDR2 LQKENI. The CDR3 totals 16 residues. CDR3 in amino acids: CASSPSVPIAKNIQYF. CDR3 bases: TGTGCCAGCTCACCCTCGGTACCGATAGCCAAAAACATTCAGTACTTC.

The chain couples TRBV9 to TRBJ2-1; the match to TRBD2 covers 8 bases. This CDR3 is built from 16 residues. CDR1 and CDR2 from the germline V gene are SGDLS and YYNGEE. J was trimmed by 0 bases and V by 4 bases; bases with no gene match: 6. CDR3 bases: TGTGCCAGCAGCCCCCGGGGGGGCAACTCCTACAATGAGCAGTTCTTC. Translating it yields CASSPRGGNSYNEQFF.

V usage is TRBV7-9 and J usage is TRBJ2-1; a weak D match, TRBD2 (6 bases). CDR1 and CDR2 from the germline V gene are SEHNR and FQNEAQ (reference sequence). Trimming stripped 1 base from V and 1 base from J, with 8 bases between. The CDR3 extends over 15 amino acids. The CDR3 coding sequence is TGTGCCAGCAGCTTAGGCCGGGGGTCCTACAATGAGCAGTTCTTC. Translated, it gives CASSLGRGSYNEQFF.

The V call is TRBV6-5, the J call TRBJ1-5; TRBD1 might be the D (6 bases). Deletions cut 7 bases from V and 3 bases from J, with 13 bases between. Germline-derived CDR1 and CDR2 are MNHEY and SVGAGI. The length of the CDR3 is 14 residues. CDR3 DNA sequence: TGTGCCAGCAAGCTGGACAGCTCCAATCAGCCCCAGCATTTT. This encodes CASKLDSSNQPQHF.

The V call is TRBV2, the J call TRBJ1-4; no clear D. CDR1 and CDR2 (germline): SNHLY, FYNNEI. V was clipped by 7 bases and J by 8 bases, with 8 bases between them. This CDR3 is 11 amino acids long. The CDR3 is CASKVEEKLFF. Written as DNA, the CDR3 is TGTGCCAGCAAGGTGGAGGAAAAACTGTTTTTT.

This clone has a handful of counts. This chain links TRBV6-5 with TRBJ2-4; D ambiguous. The CDR3 totals 15 residues. Germline loops: CDR1 MNHEY, CDR2 SVGAGI. V gave up 3 bases and J gave up 8 bases, with 17 bases separating them. The CDR3 protein is CASSYSNVVGDIQYF. In DNA, the CDR3 is TGTGCCAGCAGTTATTCCAACGTCGTTGGGGACATTCAGTACTTC.

The CDR3 nucleotides read TGCGCCAGCAGCCAAGATCTTGGGACGGATACGCAGTATTTT. Translation: CASSQDLGTDTQYF. This chain uses TRBV4-3 with TRBJ2-3; perhaps D is TRBD1 or TRBD2 (5 bases each). Trimming shortened V by 0 bases and J by 6 bases, and 10 bases separated the two germline ends. Germline V gives CDR1 LGHNA, CDR2 YSLEER. The CDR3 covers 14 residues.

The count of this clone is one. This chain links TRBV6-5 with TRBJ1-5; a possible D gene is TRBD1 (5 bases). CDR1 and CDR2 (germline): MNHEY, SVGAGI. The CDR3 spans 15 residues. Trimming took off 0 bases at V and 4 bases at J, with 10 bases between the two ends. The CDR3 sequence is CASSYSRGVNQPQHF. The CDR3 DNA reads TGTGCCAGCAGTTACTCGCGAGGGGTAAATCAGCCCCAGCATTTT.

The chain recombines TRBV6-5 with TRBJ2-7, with D unresolved. Germline V CDR1 and CDR2: MNHEY, SVGAGI. The CDR3 length is 13 residues. Trimming cost V 3 bases and J 3 bases, with 9 bases left between them. This chain's CDR3 is CASSYKELYEQYF. The CDR3 coding sequence is TGTGCCAGCAGTTATAAGGAGCTCTACGAGCAGTACTTC.

The J gene is TRBJ2-3, the V gene TRBV5-1, with 9 bases matching TRBD2. Germline CDR1 reads SGHRS; CDR2 reads YFSETQ. V lost 4 bases to trimming and J lost 13 bases; unmatched junction nucleotides: 4. There are 11 residues in the CDR3. The CDR3 here is CASSPGLAKYF. The DNA of the CDR3 is TGCGCCAGCAGCCCGGGACTAGCCAAGTATTTT.

The chain carries TRBV6-6 and TRBJ2-7; possibly TRBD2 for D (5 bases). Trimming cost V 0 bases and J 3 bases, with 6 bases left between them. Germline loops: CDR1 MNHNY, CDR2 SVGAGI (reference sequence). There are 13 residues in the CDR3. CDR3 protein: CASSYSRVYEQYF. Written as DNA, the CDR3 is TGTGCCAGCAGTTACTCGAGGGTCTACGAGCAGTACTTC.

This chain connects TRBV2 to TRBJ1-6; 9 nucleotides align to TRBD1. From germline, CDR1 is SNHLY and CDR2 FYNNEI. V shed 5 bases and J 9 bases; nucleotides not matched to a gene: 5. The CDR3 spans 14 residues. The CDR3 nucleotides read TGTGCCAGCAGTTCCGGGACAGGGACTTCACCCCTCCACTTT. Translated: CASSSGTGTSPLHF.

This chain joins TRBV11-3 and TRBJ2-3; weak D call: TRBD2 (6 bases). The CDR3 spans 15 residues. Germline CDR1 is SGHNT and CDR2 is YENEEA. With 5 bases removed from V and 2 bases from J, the gap between germline ends came to 14 bases. The CDR3 DNA is TGTGCCAGCAGCCCCGGACTAACCCCCACAGATACGCAGTATTTT. This codes for CASSPGLTPTDTQYF.

The chain couples TRBV18 to TRBJ1-2; TRBD1 is a possible D gene (5 bases). The CDR3 consists of 13 residues. V was clipped by 2 bases and J by 3 bases, with 7 bases between them. The germline gives CDR1 KGHSH, CDR2 LQKENI. The CDR3 region is CASSPGTDYGYTF. The DNA of the CDR3 is TGTGCCAGCTCACCAGGGACGGACTATGGCTACACCTTC. The full variable domain, completed using reference TRBV18 and TRBJ1-2, is NAGVMQNPRHLVRRRGQEARLRCSPMKGHSHVYWYRQLPEEGLKFMVYLQKENIIDESGMPKERFSAEFPKEGPSILRIQQVVRGDSAAYFCASSPGTDYGYTFGSGTRLTVV.

This chain connects TRBV4-3 to TRBJ1-1; D gene ambiguous. From germline, CDR1 is LGHNA and CDR2 YSLEER. With 0 bases removed from V and 1 base from J, the gap between germline ends came to 12 bases. This CDR3 contains 16 residues. The chain's CDR3 is CASSQDPWTENTEAFF. The CDR3 DNA sequence: TGCGCCAGCAGCCAAGACCCATGGACCGAGAACACTGAAGCTTTCTTT.

This rearrangement joins TRBV28 to TRBJ2-7; D is possibly TRBD2 (6 bases). Trimming removed 5 bases at V and 2 bases at J, with 16 bases between. The CDR3 consists of 15 residues. CDR1 MDHEN and CDR2 SYDVKM come from the germline V gene. The CDR3 sequence: CASSPGGPFTYEQYF. The CDR3 coding sequence is TGTGCCAGCAGTCCCGGGGGACCCTTCACCTACGAGCAGTACTTC.

V is TRBV19 and J is TRBJ1-4; 7 bases fit TRBD1. Per germline, CDR1 LNHDA and CDR2 SQIVND (reference sequence). This CDR3 contains 14 residues. J was trimmed by 8 bases and V by 3 bases; bases with no gene match: 6. The CDR3 spells CASSMGQYQEKLFF. Written as DNA, the CDR3 is TGTGCCAGTAGTATGGGACAGTATCAAGAAAAACTGTTTTTT.

This clone was picked up one time. The chain recombines TRBV7-6 with TRBJ2-5; 8 bases are shared with TRBD2. The CDR3 is 16 residues long. From germline, CDR1 is SGHVS and CDR2 FNYEAQ. V shed 1 base and J 5 bases; nucleotides not matched to a gene: 9. CDR3 sequence reads: CASSLERGGQSETQYF. CDR3 DNA: TGTGCCAGCAGCTTAGAACGGGGGGGCCAGTCGGAGACCCAGTACTTC.

The chain joins TRBV27 to TRBJ1-2; no firm D call. CDR3 length: 13 amino acids. Trimming stripped 5 bases from V and 3 bases from J, with 10 bases between. CDR1 and CDR2 (germline): MNHEY, SMNVEV (reference sequence). The CDR3 loop reads CASSKGWDYGYTF. The DNA of the CDR3 is TGTGCCAGCAGTAAAGGGTGGGACTATGGCTACACCTTC.

The V gene is TRBV7-2, the J gene TRBJ2-7; D uncertain. V was shortened by 4 bases and J by 0 bases, with 7 bases between the two germline ends. The CDR3 loop spans 13 amino acids. In germline, CDR1 is SGHTA, CDR2 FQGNSA. The CDR3 reads CASSYYSSYEQYF. CDR3 DNA: TGTGCCAGCAGCTACTATAGCTCCTACGAGCAGTACTTC.

J is TRBJ1-6 and V is TRBV19; D perhaps matches TRBD1 (6 bases). Germline V lookup: CDR1 LNHDA, CDR2 SQIVND (reference sequence). The CDR3 totals 16 residues. The V and J ends lost 3 bases and 7 bases respectively, with 16 bases between them. In DNA form, the CDR3 reads TGTGCCAGTAGTATTCGGCGGAGCAGGGGAAATTCACCCCTCCACTTT. Protein: CASSIRRSRGNSPLHF.

The rearrangement uses TRBV5-1 and TRBJ2-3; tentatively, D is TRBD1 (6 bases). V was clipped by 1 base and J by 3 bases, with 15 bases between them. This CDR3 is 16 amino acids long. Germline V gene lookup returns CDR1 SGHRS and CDR2 YFSETQ. CDR3 DNA: TGCGCCAGCAGCTTGAATGGCAGGGGATTGACAGATACGCAGTATTTT. It specifies CASSLNGRGLTDTQYF.